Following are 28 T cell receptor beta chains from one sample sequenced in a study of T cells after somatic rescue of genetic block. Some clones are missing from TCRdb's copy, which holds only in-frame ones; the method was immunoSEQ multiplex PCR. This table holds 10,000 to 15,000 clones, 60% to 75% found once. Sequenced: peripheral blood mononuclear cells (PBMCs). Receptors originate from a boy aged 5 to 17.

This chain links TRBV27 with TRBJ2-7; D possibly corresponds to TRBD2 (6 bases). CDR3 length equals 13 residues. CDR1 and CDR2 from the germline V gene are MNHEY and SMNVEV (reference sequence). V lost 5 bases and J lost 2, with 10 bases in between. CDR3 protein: CASSRAGPYEQYF. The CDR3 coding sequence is TGTGCCAGCAGTCGTGCGGGGCCCTACGAGCAGTACTTC.

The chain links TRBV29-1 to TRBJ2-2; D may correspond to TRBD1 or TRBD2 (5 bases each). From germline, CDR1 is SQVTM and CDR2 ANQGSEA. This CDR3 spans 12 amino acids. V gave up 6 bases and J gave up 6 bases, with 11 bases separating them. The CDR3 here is CSVGDSPGELFF. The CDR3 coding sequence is TGCAGCGTGGGAGACAGCCCCGGGGAGCTGTTTTTT.

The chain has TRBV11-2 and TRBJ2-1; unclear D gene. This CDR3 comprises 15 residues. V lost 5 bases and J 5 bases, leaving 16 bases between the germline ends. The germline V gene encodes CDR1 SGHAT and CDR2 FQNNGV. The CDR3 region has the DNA TGTGCCAGCAGCCCGCGCCGTCCCGACCACAATGAGCAGTTCTTC. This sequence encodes CASSPRRPDHNEQFF.

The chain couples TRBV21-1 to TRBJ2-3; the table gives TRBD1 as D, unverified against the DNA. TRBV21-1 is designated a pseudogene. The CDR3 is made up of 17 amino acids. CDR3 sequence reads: CASSKGDVGGGKVTQYF. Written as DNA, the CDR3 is TGTGCCAGCAGCAAAGGAGACGTAGGGGGCGGAAAGGTTACGCAGTATTTT.

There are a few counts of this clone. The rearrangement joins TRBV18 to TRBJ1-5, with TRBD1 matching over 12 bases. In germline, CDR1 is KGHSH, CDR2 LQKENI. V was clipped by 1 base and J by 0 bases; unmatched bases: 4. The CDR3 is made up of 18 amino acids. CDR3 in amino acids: CASSPQGQGATSNQPQHF. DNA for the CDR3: TGTGCCAGCTCACCACAGGGACAGGGGGCCACTAGCAATCAGCCCCAGCATTTT.

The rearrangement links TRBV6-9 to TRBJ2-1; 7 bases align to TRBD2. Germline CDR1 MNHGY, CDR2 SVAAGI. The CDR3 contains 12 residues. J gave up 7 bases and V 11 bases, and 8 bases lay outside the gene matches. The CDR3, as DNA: TGTGCCGAGCAGCGGGGACTTAATGAGCAGTTCTTC. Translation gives CAEQRGLNEQFF.

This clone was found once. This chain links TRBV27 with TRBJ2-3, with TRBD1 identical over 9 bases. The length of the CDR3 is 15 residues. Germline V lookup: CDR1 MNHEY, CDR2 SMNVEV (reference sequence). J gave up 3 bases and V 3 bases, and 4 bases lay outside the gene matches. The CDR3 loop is CASSFGTGLTDTQYF. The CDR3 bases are TGTGCCAGCAGTTTCGGGACAGGGCTTACAGATACGCAGTATTTT.

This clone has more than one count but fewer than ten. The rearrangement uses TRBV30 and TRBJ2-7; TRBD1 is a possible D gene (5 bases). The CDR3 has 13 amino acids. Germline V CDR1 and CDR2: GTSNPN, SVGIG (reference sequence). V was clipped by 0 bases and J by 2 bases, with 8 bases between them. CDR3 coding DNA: TGTGCCTGGAGTGTGAAACAGGCCTACGAGCAGTACTTC. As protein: CAWSVKQAYEQYF.

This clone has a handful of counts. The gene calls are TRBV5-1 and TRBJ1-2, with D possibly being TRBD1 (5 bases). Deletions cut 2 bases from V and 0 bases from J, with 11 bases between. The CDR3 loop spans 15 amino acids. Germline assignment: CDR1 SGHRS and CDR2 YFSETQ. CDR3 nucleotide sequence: TGCGCCAGCAGCTTTGGCGACAGTTCTAACTATGGCTACACCTTC. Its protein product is CASSFGDSSNYGYTF.

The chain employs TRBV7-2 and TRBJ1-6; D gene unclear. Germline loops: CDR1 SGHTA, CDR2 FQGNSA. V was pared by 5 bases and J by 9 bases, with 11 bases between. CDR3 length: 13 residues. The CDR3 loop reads CASSPPVGSPLHF. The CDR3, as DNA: TGTGCCAGCAGCCCCCCAGTGGGTTCACCCCTCCACTTT.

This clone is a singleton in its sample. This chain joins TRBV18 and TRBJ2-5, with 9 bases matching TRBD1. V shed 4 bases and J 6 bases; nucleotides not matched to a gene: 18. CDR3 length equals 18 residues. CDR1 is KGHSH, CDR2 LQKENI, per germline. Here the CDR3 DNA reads TGTGCCAGCTCACTCATAGGCTATCGGGACAGGGAAGGGAAGACCCAGTACTTC. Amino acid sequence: CASSLIGYRDREGKTQYF.

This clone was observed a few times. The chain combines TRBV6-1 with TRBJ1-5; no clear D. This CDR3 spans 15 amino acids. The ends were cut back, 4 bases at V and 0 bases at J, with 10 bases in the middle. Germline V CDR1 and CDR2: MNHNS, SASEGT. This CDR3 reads CASSGGQNSNQPQHF. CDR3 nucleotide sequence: TGTGCCAGCAGTGGTGGGCAAAATAGCAATCAGCCCCAGCATTTT.

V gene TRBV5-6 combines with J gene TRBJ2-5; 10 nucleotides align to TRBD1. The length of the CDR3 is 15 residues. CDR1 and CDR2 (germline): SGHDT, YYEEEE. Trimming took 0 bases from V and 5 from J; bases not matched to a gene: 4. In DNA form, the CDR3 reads TGTGCCAGCAGCTTGGCCCTGGACAGGGGGGAGACCCAGTACTTC. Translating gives CASSLALDRGETQYF.

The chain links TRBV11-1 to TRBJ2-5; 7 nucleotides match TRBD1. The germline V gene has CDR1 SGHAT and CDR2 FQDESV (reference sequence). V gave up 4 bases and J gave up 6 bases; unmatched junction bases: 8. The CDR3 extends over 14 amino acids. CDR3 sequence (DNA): TGTGCCAGCAGCTGGGACAGTTGGGAGCAGACCCAGTACTTC. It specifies CASSWDSWEQTQYF.

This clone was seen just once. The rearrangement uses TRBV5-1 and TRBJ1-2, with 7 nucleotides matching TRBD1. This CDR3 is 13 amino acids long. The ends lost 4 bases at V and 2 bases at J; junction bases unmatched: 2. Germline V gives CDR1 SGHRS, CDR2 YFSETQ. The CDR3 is CASSMDRNYGYTF. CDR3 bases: TGCGCCAGCAGCATGGACAGGAACTATGGCTACACCTTC.

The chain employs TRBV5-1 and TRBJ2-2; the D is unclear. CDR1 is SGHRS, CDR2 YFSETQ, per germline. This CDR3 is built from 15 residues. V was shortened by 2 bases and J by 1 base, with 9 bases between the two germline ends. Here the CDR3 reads CASSFTTGNTGELFF. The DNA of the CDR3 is TGCGCCAGCAGCTTTACGACGGGGAACACCGGGGAGCTGTTTTTT.

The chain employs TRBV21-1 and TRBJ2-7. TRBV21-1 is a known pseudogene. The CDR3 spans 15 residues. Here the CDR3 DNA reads TGTGCCAGCAGCAAAAGGGTTAGCCTCTCCTACGAGCAGTACTTC. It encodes CASSKRVSLSYEQYF.

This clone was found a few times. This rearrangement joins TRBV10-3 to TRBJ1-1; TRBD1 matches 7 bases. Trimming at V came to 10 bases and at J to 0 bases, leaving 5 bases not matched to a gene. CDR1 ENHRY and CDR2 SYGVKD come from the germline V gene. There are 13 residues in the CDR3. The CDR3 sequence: CATRQGLNTEAFF. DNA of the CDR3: TGTGCCACGCGACAGGGATTGAACACTGAAGCTTTCTTT.

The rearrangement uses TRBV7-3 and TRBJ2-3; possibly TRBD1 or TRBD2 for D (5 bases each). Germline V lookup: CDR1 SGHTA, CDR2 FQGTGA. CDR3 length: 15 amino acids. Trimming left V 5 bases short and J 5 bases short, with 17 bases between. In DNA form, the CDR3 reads TGTGCCAGCAGCGCGCCGGGACGCCGGATAGATACGCAGTATTTT. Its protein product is CASSAPGRRIDTQYF. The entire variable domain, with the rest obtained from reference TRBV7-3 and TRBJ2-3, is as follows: GAGVSQTPSNKVTEKGKYVELRCDPISGHTALYWYRQSLGQGPEFLIYFQGTGAADDSGLPNDRFFAVRPEGSVSTLKIQRTERGDSAVYLCASSAPGRRIDTQYFGPGTRLTVL.

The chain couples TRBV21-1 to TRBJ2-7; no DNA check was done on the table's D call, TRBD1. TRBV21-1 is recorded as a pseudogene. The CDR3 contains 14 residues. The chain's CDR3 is CASSGGTDHYEQYF. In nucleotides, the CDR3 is TGTGCCAGCAGCGGGGGGACAGACCACTACGAGCAGTACTTC.

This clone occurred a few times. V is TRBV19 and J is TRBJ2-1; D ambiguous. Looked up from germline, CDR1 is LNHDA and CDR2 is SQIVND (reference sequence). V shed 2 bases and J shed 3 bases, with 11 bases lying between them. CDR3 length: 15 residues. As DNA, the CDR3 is TGTGCCAGTAGTATATCAGCGAGCAACTACAATGAGCAGTTCTTC. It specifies CASSISASNYNEQFF. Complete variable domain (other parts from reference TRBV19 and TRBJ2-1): DGGITQSPKYLFRKEGQNVTLSCEQNLNHDAMYWYRQDPGQGLRLIYYSQIVNDFQKGDIAEGYSVSREKKESFPLTVTSAQKNPTAFYLCASSISASNYNEQFFGPGTRLTVL.

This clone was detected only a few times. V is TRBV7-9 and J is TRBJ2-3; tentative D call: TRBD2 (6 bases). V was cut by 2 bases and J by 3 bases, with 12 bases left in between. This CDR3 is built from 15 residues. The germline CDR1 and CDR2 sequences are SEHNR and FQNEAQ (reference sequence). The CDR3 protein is CASSLSGRETDTQYF. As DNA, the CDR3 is TGTGCCAGCAGCTTAAGCGGTCGGGAGACAGATACGCAGTATTTT.

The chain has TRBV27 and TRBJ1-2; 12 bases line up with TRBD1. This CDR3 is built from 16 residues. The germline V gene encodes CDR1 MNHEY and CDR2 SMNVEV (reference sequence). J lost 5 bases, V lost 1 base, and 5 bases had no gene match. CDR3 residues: CASSLLGQGARYGYTF. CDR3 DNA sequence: TGTGCCAGCAGTTTATTGGGACAGGGGGCGAGGTATGGCTACACCTTC.

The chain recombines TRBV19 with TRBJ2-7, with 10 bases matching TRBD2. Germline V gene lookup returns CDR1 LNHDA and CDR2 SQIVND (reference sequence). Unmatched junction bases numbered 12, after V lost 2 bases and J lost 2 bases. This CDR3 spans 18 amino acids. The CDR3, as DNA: TGTGCCAGTAGTATATCTAGCGGGGGCCTCCACCCTACCTACGAGCAGTACTTC. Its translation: CASSISSGGLHPTYEQYF.

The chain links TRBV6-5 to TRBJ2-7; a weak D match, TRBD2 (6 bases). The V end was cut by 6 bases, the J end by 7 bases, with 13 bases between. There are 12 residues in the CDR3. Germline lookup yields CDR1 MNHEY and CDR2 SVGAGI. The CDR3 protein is CASSTTRGEQYF. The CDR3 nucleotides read TGTGCCAGCAGCACGACTAGGGGTGAGCAGTACTTC.

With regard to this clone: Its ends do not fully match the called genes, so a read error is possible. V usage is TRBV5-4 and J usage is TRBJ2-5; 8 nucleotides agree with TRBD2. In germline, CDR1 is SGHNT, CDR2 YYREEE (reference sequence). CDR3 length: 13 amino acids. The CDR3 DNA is TGTGCCAGCAGCTTCGGACTAGCCGGAGGGCGGGACTTC. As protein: CASSFGLAGGRDF. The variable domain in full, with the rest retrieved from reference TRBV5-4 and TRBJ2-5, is ETGVTQSPTHLIKTRGQQVTLRCSSQSGHNTVSWYQQALGQGPQFIFQYYREEENGRGNFPPRFSGLQFPNYSSELNVNALELDDSALYLCASSFGLAGGRDFGPGTRLLVL.

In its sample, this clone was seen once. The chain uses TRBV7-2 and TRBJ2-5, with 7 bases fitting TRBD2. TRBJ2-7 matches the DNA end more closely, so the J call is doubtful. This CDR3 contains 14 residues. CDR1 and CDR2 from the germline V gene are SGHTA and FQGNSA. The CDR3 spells CASSLVAGFYEQYF. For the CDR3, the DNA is TGTGCCAGCAGCTTAGTAGCGGGCTTCTACGAGCAGTACTTC.

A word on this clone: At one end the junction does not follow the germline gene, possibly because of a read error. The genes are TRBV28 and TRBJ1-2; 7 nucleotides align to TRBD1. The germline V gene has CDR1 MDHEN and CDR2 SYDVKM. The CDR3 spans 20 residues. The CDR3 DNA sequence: TGTGCCAGCAGCGCCGCGGGACAGAAGTCCTATGGCTACACGGGGTATGGGTACACCTTC. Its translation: CASSAAGQKSYGYTGYGYTF.